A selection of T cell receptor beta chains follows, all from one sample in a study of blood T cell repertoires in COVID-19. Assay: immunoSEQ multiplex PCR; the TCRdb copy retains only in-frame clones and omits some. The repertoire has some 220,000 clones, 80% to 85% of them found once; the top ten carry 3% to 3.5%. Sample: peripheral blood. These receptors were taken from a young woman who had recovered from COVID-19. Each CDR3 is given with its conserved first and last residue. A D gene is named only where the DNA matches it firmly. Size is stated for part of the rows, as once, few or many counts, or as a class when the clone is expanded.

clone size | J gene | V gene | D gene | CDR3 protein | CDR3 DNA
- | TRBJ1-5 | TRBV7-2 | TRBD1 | CASSLGGTGDQPQHF | TGTGCCAGCAGCTTAGGCGGGACAGGGGATCAGCCCCAGCATTTT
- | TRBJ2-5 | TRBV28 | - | CASTTGEETQYF | TGTGCCAGCACCACGGGGGAAGAGACCCAGTACTTC
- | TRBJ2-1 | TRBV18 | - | CASSPPQGFYNEQFF | TGTGCCAGCTCACCACCACAGGGCTTCTACAATGAGCAGTTCTTC
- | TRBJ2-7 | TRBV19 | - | CASSISGGNEQYF | TGTGCCAGTAGTATTTCAGGAGGTAACGAGCAGTACTTC
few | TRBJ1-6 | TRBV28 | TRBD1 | CASSSPGQDPRPLHF | TGTGCCAGCAGTTCCCCTGGACAGGACCCAAGGCCCCTCCACTTT
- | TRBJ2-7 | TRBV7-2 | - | CASRIALEQYF | TGTGCCAGCCGTATAGCGCTCGAGCAGTACTTC
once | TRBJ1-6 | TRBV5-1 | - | CASRYGPNSPLHF | TGCGCCAGCCGTTATGGGCCCAATTCACCCCTCCACTTT
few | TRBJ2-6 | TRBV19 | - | CASSPSGANVLTF | TGTGCCAGTAGTCCCTCCGGGGCCAACGTCCTGACTTTC
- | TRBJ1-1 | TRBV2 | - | CASMTMRGAQAFF | TGTGCCAGCATGACCATGCGGGGGGCTCAAGCTTTCTTT
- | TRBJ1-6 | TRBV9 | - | CASSGGGITSPLHF | TGTGCCAGCAGCGGCGGCGGGATCACTTCACCCCTCCACTTT
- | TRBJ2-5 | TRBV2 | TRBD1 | CASRGGQGGETQYF | TGTGCCAGCAGGGGCGGACAGGGAGGTGAGACCCAGTACTTC
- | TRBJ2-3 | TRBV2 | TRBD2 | CASSVAGGTDTQYF | TGTGCCAGCAGCGTAGCGGGGGGGACAGATACGCAGTATTTT
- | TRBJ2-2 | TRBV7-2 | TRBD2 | CARGLAGGTGELFF | TGTGCCAGGGGGCTAGCGGGAGGTACCGGGGAGCTGTTTTTT
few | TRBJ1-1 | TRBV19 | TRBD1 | CASSIGTGGYEAFF | TGTGCCAGTAGTATTGGGACAGGGGGCTACGAAGCTTTCTTT
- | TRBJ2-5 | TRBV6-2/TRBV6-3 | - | CASSVLLRETQYF | TGTGCCAGCAGTGTTCTACTCCGTGAGACCCAGTACTTC
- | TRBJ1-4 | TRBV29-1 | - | CSVLQGGKLFF | TGCAGCGTTCTACAGGGTGGAAAACTGTTTTTT
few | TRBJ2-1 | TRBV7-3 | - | CASSSGEGVNEQFF | TGTGCCAGCAGCTCAGGGGAGGGTGTGAATGAGCAGTTCTTC
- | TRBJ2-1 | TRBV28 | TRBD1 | CASSSHRGRTHEQFF | TGTGCCAGCAGTTCCCACAGGGGTCGAACCCATGAGCAGTTCTTC
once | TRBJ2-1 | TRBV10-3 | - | CATLVPAANEQFF | TGTGCCACCTTAGTGCCGGCGGCGAATGAGCAGTTCTTC
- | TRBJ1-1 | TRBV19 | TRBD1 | CASSIGDRLGNTEAFF | TGTGCCAGTAGTATCGGGGACAGGCTGGGGAACACTGAAGCTTTCTTT
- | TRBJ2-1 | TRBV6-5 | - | CASSIGLSYNEQFF | TGTGCCAGCAGTATAGGACTCTCCTACAATGAGCAGTTCTTC
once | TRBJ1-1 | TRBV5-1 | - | CASSLEAGLNTEAFF | TGCGCCAGCAGCTTGGAGGCAGGGTTGAACACTGAAGCTTTCTTT
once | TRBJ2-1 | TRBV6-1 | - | CASSEADTYYNEQFF | TGTGCCAGCAGTGAAGCGGACACCTATTACAATGAGCAGTTCTTC
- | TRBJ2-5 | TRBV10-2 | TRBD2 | CASSGGYQETQYF | TGCGCCAGCAGCGGGGGGTACCAAGAGACCCAGTACTTC
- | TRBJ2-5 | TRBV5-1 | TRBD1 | CASSFTGGPRETQYF | TGCGCCAGCAGCTTTACAGGGGGCCCCAGGGAGACCCAGTACTTC
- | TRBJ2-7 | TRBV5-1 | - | CASSFGDEQYF | TGCGCCAGCAGCTTCGGGGACGAGCAGTACTTC
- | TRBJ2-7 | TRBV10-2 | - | CASSETYSYEQYF | TGCGCCAGCAGTGAGACCTATAGCTACGAGCAGTACTTC
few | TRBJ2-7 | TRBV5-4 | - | CASSSSSYEQYF | TGTGCCAGCAGCTCGAGCTCCTACGAGCAGTACTTC
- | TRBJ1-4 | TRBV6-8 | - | CASSRATDLSGEKLFF | TGTGCCAGCAGTCGCGCTACGGATCTCTCAGGGGAAAAACTGTTTTTT
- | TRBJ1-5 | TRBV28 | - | CASSPARQGYSNQPQHF | TGTGCCAGCAGTCCCGCCCGTCAGGGGTATAGCAATCAGCCCCAGCATTTT
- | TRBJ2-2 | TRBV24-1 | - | CATSDLPQGRYTGELFF | TGTGCCACCAGTGATTTGCCCCAGGGGCGGTACACCGGGGAGCTGTTTTTT
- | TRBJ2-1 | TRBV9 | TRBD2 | CASSLAGGTDNEQFF | TGTGCCAGCAGTTTAGCGGGAGGGACAGACAATGAGCAGTTCTTC
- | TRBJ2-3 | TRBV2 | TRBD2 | CASKEGLAGGTQYF | TGTGCCAGCAAAGAGGGACTAGCGGGAGGCACGCAGTATTTT
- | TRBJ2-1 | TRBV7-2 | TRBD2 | CASSFASGSSNEQFF | TGTGCCAGCAGCTTTGCTAGCGGGAGTAGCAATGAGCAGTTCTTC
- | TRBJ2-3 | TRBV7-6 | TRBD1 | CASSDPGQATDTQYF | TGTGCCAGCAGCGATCCGGGACAGGCAACAGATACGCAGTATTTT